The 19 T cell receptor beta chains below come from one sample, sequenced in a study of T cell repertoires in ileal Crohn's disease. Profiling relied on immunoSEQ multiplex PCR, and the TCRdb table lists in-frame clones only, not all of them. There are 2,000 to 2,500 clones in the sample; around 79% occur only once, and 15% to 20% lies in the top ten. The sequencing sample was made of ileal tissue. The receptors were sampled from an adult with Crohn's disease.

In this sample, this clone turned up once. Here the CDR3 reads CASSLVQGGSDTQYF. The CDR3 DNA sequence: TGTGCCAGCAGCTTAGTACAGGGCGGGTCAGATACGCAGTATTTT. The chain links TRBV11-2 to TRBJ2-3; TRBD1 is a possible D gene (6 bases). CDR1 is SGHAT and CDR2 is FQNNGV in the germline V gene. The CDR3 is 15 amino acids. The ends were cut back, 1 base at V and 4 bases at J, with 12 bases in the middle.

This clone has only a few counts. J is TRBJ2-1 and V is TRBV9; 13 bases line up with TRBD2. The CDR3 totals 16 residues. The germline V gene encodes CDR1 SGDLS and CDR2 YYNGEE. V was clipped by 0 bases and J by 7 bases; unmatched bases: 4. The CDR3 here is CASSVGTSGRENEQFF. The CDR3 DNA reads TGTGCCAGCAGCGTAGGCACTAGCGGGAGGGAAAATGAGCAGTTCTTC.

This rearrangement joins TRBV14 to TRBJ2-2, with unresolved D. Germline V CDR1 and CDR2: SGHDN, FVKESK. The CDR3 spans 13 residues. V gave up 0 bases and J gave up 7 bases, with 6 bases separating them. CDR3 bases: TGTGCCAGCAGCCAAGAATTAGACGGGGAGCTGTTTTTT. Its translation is CASSQELDGELFF.

This rearrangement joins TRBV18 to TRBJ2-3, with a possible D match to TRBD2 (6 bases). Germline V CDR1 and CDR2: KGHSH, LQKENI. The CDR3 spans 17 residues. Deletions cut 3 bases from V and 2 bases from J, with 18 bases between. CDR3 protein: CASSPIGTYKDTDTQYF. CDR3 in DNA: TGTGCCAGCTCACCTATCGGGACTTATAAGGACACAGATACGCAGTATTTT.

This rearrangement joins TRBV7-2 to TRBJ2-3, with D unresolved. The V gene lost 5 bases and the J gene lost 5 bases, with 8 bases spanning the gap. Germline V CDR1 and CDR2: SGHTA, FQGNSA. The CDR3 loop spans 12 amino acids. In nucleotides, the CDR3 is TGTGCCAGCAGCCCGACACTAGATACGCAGTATTTT. It codes for CASSPTLDTQYF.

This clone was observed a handful of times. This rearrangement joins TRBV6-1 to TRBJ1-1, with D hard to call. Deletions cut 3 bases from V and 1 base from J, with 6 bases between. Germline CDR1 is MNHNS and CDR2 is SASEGT. The CDR3 sequence is 13 residues long. CDR3 in DNA: TGTGCCAGCAGTGAGGGAGCGAACACTGAAGCTTTCTTT. It translates to CASSEGANTEAFF.

V is TRBV30 and J is TRBJ2-7, with D perhaps matching TRBD2 (5 bases). Between the trimmed V and J ends, which lost 3 bases and 5 bases, there was a span of 17 bases. Germline lookup yields CDR1 GTSNPN and CDR2 SVGIG (reference sequence). CDR3 length equals 14 residues. The CDR3 spells CAWSEGIGRDEQYF. The CDR3 nucleotides read TGTGCCTGGAGCGAGGGCATCGGTCGGGACGAGCAGTACTTC.

The rearrangement links TRBV6-5 to TRBJ1-2; no definite D call. This CDR3 contains 15 residues. The germline CDR1 and CDR2 sequences are MNHEY and SVGAGI. The V gene lost 4 bases and the J gene lost 12 bases, with 24 bases spanning the gap. CDR3 nucleotides: TGTGCCAGCAGTTCATCGAACGGTGAGAGGTCTCGTAACACCTTC. This gives the protein CASSSSNGERSRNTF.

The chain employs TRBV9 and TRBJ1-2; 11 bases agree with TRBD1. The junction had 7 bases not matched to a gene; V was cut back by 2 bases and J by 7 bases. The CDR3 is made up of 15 amino acids. Germline CDR1 reads SGDLS; CDR2 reads YYNGEE. The CDR3 loop is CASSVQGQGAGGYTF. The DNA for the CDR3 is TGTGCCAGCAGCGTCCAAGGACAGGGGGCAGGTGGCTACACCTTC.

The V call is TRBV4-1, the J call TRBJ1-2; possibly TRBD1 for D (6 bases). Germline assignment: CDR1 MGHRA and CDR2 YSYEKL. With 1 base removed from V and 4 bases from J, the gap between germline ends came to 13 bases. The CDR3 is 15 amino acids. CDR3: CASSQVQGQGYGYTF. The CDR3 DNA sequence: TGCGCCAGCAGCCAAGTGCAGGGGCAGGGCTATGGCTACACCTTC.

The rearrangement uses TRBV30 and TRBJ1-1, with D possibly being TRBD1 (6 bases). From germline, CDR1 is GTSNPN and CDR2 SVGIG (reference sequence). This CDR3 comprises 13 residues. V was clipped by 4 bases and J by 4 bases, with 13 bases between them. For the CDR3, the DNA is TGTGCCTGGAATACAGGGCAAGGCACTGAAGCTTTCTTT. Translated, it gives CAWNTGQGTEAFF.

The V gene is TRBV7-6, the J gene TRBJ2-2, with 12 bases identical to TRBD1. Trimming took 5 bases from V and 8 from J; bases not matched to a gene: 3. The CDR3 totals 14 residues. Germline-derived CDR1 and CDR2 are SGHVS and FNYEAQ. The CDR3 region is CASSLGQGAGELFF. Here the CDR3 DNA reads TGTGCCAGCAGCCTGGGACAGGGGGCGGGGGAGCTGTTTTTT.

This chain uses TRBV7-9 with TRBJ1-1; a possible D gene is TRBD1 (5 bases). In germline, CDR1 is SEHNR, CDR2 FQNEAQ (reference sequence). The CDR3 runs 14 residues. Trimming took off 4 bases at V and 5 bases at J, with 14 bases between the two ends. The chain's CDR3 is CASSSWTGETEAFF. The CDR3 DNA follows: TGTGCCAGCAGCTCCTGGACGGGGGAAACTGAAGCTTTCTTT.

This sequence joins TRBV14 and TRBJ2-1, with TRBD2 matching over 9 bases. The trim removed 3 bases at V and 4 bases at J, leaving 10 bases unmatched. Germline-derived CDR1 and CDR2 are SGHDN and FVKESK. The CDR3 is 17 amino acids. CDR3 amino acids: CASSHKSKREEYNEQFF. The DNA for the CDR3 is TGTGCCAGCAGCCATAAATCCAAGCGGGAGGAGTACAATGAGCAGTTCTTC.

The V call is TRBV6-1, the J call TRBJ2-1; TRBD1 might be the D (5 bases). Deletions cut 6 bases from V and 9 bases from J, with 12 bases between. Germline-derived CDR1 and CDR2 are MNHNS and SASEGT. The CDR3 loop spans 12 amino acids. CDR3 nucleotide sequence: TGTGCCAGCAGACAAACAGGCGGTGAGCAGTTCTTC. Encoded protein: CASRQTGGEQFF.

In this sample, this clone turned up once. J is TRBJ2-1 and V is TRBV5-1; 9 nucleotides align to TRBD2. J gave up 5 bases and V 2 bases, and 11 bases lay outside the gene matches. CDR3 length equals 17 residues. The germline V gene has CDR1 SGHRS and CDR2 YFSETQ. CDR3 coding DNA: TGCGCCAGCAGCTTCGGATTGTCGGCTAGCGGGAACAATGAGCAGTTCTTC. Translating it yields CASSFGLSASGNNEQFF.

The chain couples TRBV7-2 to TRBJ2-7, with TRBD1 matching 8 bases. Trimming at V came to 6 bases and at J to 9 bases, leaving 16 bases not matched to a gene. The CDR3 extends over 15 amino acids. Germline CDR1 is SGHTA and CDR2 is FQGNSA. As DNA, the CDR3 is TGTGCCAGCAGTCCTGACAGGGGAATCCTTAGGGTGCAGTACTTC. Protein sequence: CASSPDRGILRVQYF.

The chain employs TRBV14 and TRBJ1-1, with 7 bases lining up with TRBD1. Germline CDR1 and CDR2: SGHDN and FVKESK. V lost 1 base and J lost 2; bases outside the gene matches: 16. The CDR3 extends over 19 amino acids. Here the CDR3 DNA reads TGTGCCAGCAGCCAAGCGAGTACGACAGGGTATATTTTAAACACTGAAGCTTTCTTT. Translation: CASSQASTTGYILNTEAFF.

J is TRBJ1-4 and V is TRBV10-3; D possibly corresponds to TRBD1 (5 bases). From germline, CDR1 is ENHRY and CDR2 SYGVKD. The CDR3 spans 14 residues. The V and J ends lost 10 bases and 8 bases respectively, with 20 bases between them. The CDR3 sequence is CATSMVQEGEKLFF. CDR3 DNA sequence: TGTGCCACGAGCATGGTTCAGGAGGGGGAAAAACTGTTTTTT.